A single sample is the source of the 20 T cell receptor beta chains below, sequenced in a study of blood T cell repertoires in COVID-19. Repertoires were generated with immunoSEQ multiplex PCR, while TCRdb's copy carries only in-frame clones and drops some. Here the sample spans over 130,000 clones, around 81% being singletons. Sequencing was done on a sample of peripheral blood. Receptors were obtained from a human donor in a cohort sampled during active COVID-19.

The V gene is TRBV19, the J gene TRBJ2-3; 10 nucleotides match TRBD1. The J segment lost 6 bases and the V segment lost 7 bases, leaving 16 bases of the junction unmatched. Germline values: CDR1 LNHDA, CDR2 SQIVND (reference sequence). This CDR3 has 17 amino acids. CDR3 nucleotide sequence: TGTGCCAGTACAGGGGGCCCCGGGACAGGGGTCCGGGATACGCAGTATTTT. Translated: CASTGGPGTGVRDTQYF.

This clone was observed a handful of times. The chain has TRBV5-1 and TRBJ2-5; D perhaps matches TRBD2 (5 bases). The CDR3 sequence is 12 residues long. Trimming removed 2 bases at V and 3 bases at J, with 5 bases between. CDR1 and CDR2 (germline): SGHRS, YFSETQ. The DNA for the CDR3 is TGCGCCAGCAGCTTCGGGAAAGAGACCCAGTACTTC. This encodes CASSFGKETQYF.

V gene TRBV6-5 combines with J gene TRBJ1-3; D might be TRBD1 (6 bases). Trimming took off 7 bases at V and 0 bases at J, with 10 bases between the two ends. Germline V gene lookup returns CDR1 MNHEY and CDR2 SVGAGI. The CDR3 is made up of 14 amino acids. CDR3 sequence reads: CASTQDSSGNTIYF. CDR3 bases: TGTGCCAGCACTCAGGACAGCTCTGGAAACACCATATATTTT.

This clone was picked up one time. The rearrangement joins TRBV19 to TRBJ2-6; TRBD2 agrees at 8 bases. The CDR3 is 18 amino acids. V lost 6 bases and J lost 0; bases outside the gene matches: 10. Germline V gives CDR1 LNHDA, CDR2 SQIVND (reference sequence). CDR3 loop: CASSGGGRTSSGANVLTF. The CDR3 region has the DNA TGTGCCAGTAGCGGGGGGGGCAGGACTAGCTCTGGGGCCAACGTCCTGACTTTC.

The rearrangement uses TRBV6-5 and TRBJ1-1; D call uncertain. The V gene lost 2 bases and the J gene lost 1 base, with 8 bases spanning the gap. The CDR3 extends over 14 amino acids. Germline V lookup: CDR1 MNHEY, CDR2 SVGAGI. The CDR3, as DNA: TGTGCCAGCAGTTACAATGAGCAGAACACTGAAGCTTTCTTT. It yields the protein CASSYNEQNTEAFF.

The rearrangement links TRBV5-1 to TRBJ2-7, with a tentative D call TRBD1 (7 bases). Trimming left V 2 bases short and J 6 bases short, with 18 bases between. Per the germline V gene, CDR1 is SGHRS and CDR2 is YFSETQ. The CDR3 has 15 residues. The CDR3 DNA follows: TGCGCCAGCAGCTTAGCCCAAGGAGGGGGCCTCGAGCAGTACTTC. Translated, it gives CASSLAQGGGLEQYF.

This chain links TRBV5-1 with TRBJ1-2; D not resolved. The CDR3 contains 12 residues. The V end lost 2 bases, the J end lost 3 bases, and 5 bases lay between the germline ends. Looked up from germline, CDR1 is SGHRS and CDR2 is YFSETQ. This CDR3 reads CASSFGYYGYTF. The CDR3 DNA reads TGCGCCAGCAGCTTCGGGTACTATGGCTACACCTTC.

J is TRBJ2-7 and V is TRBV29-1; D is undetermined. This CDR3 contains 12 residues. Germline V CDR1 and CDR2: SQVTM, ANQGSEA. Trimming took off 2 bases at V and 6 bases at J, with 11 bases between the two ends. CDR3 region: CSVETYPGEQYF. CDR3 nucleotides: TGCAGCGTTGAAACTTATCCCGGCGAGCAGTACTTC.

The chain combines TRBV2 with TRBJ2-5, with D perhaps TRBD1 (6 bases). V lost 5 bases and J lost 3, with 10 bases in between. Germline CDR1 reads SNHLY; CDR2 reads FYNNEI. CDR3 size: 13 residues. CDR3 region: CASSRDTKETQYF. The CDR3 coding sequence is TGTGCCAGCAGTCGGGACACAAAAGAGACCCAGTACTTC. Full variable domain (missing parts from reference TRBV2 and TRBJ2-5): EPEVTQTPSHQVTQMGQEVILRCVPISNHLYFYWYRQILGQKVEFLVSFYNNEISEKSEIFDDQFSVERPDGSNFTLKIRSTKLEDSAMYFCASSRDTKETQYFGPGTRLLVL.

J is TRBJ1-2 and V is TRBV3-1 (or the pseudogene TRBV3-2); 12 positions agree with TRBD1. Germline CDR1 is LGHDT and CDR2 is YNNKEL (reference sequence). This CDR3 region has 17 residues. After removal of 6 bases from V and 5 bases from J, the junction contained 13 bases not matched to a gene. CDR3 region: CASSHRDRGQVGYGYTF. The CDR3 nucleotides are TGTGCCAGCAGTCACCGGGACAGGGGGCAAGTGGGGTATGGCTACACCTTC.

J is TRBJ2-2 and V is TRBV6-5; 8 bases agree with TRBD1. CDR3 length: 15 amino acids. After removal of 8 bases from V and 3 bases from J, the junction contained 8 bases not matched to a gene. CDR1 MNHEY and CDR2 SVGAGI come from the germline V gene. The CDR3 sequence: CASPQGVGDTGELFF. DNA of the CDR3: TGTGCCAGCCCACAGGGGGTGGGGGACACCGGGGAGCTGTTTTTT.

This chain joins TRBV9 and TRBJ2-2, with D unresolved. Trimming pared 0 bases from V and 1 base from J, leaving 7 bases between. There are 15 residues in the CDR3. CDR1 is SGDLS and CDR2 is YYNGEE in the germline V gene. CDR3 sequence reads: CASSVVPGNTGELFF. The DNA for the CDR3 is TGTGCCAGCAGCGTAGTACCGGGGAACACCGGGGAGCTGTTTTTT.

Here the CDR3 reads CASSPYGQGYAPLHF. CDR3 DNA sequence: TGTGCCAGCTCCCCTTACGGACAGGGATACGCACCCCTCCACTTT. V is TRBV18 and J is TRBJ1-6; TRBD1 aligns across 8 bases. Unmatched junction bases numbered 12, after V lost 6 bases and J lost 11 bases. The CDR3 runs to 15 residues. Germline CDR1 reads KGHSH; CDR2 reads LQKENI.

The CDR3 reads CASSPWTPGSTDTQYF. The DNA for the CDR3 is TGTGCCAGCAGCCCGTGGACCCCGGGGAGCACAGATACGCAGTATTTT. V usage is TRBV14 and J usage is TRBJ2-3; tentative D call: TRBD2 (5 bases). The CDR3 runs 16 residues. In germline, CDR1 is SGHDN, CDR2 FVKESK. With 4 bases removed from V and 0 bases from J, the gap between germline ends came to 14 bases.

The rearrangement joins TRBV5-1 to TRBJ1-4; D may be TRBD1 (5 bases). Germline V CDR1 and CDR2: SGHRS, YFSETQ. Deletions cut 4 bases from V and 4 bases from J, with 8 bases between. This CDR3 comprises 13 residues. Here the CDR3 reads CASSTGDNEKLFF. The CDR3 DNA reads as TGCGCCAGCAGCACGGGGGATAATGAAAAACTGTTTTTT.

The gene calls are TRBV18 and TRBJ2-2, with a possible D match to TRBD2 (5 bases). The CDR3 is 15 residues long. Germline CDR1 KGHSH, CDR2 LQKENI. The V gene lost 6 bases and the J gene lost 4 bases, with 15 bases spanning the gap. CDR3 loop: CASSIATTPTGELFF. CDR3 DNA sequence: TGTGCCAGCTCTATAGCGACAACCCCCACCGGGGAGCTGTTTTTT.

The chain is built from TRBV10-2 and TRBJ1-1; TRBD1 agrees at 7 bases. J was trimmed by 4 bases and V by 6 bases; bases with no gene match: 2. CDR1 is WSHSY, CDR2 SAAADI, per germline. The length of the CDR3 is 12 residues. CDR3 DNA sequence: TGCGCCAGCAGCGACAGGGTCACTGAAGCTTTCTTT. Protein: CASSDRVTEAFF.

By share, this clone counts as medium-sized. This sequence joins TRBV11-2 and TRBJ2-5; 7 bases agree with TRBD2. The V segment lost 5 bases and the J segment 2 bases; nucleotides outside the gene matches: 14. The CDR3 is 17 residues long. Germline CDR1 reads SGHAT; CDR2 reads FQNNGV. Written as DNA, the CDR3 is TGTGCCAGCAGCCCAGAATGGAGACTAGCCTATCAAGAGACCCAGTACTTC. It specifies CASSPEWRLAYQETQYF.

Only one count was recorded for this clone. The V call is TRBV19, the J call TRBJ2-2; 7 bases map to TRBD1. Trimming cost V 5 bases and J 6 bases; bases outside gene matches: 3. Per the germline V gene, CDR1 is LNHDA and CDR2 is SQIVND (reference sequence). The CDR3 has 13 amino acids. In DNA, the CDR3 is TGTGCCAGTAGTGGACAGGTCCCCGGGGAGCTGTTTTTT. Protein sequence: CASSGQVPGELFF.

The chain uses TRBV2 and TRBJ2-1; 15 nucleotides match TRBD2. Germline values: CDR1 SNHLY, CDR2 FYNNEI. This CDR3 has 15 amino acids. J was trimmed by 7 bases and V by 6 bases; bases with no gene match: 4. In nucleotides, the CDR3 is TGTGCCAGCAGGATGGGACTAGCGGGGGGTAATGAGCAGTTCTTC. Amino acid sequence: CASRMGLAGGNEQFF.